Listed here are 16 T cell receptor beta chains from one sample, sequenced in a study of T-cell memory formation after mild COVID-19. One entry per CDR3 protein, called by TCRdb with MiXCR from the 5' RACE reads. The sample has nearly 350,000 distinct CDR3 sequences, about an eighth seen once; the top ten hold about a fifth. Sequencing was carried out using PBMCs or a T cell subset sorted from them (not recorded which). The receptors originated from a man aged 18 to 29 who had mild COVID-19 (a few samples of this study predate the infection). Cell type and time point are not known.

The CDR3 DNA reads as TGTGCCAGCAGTATCCGGACCGCCAGGACAAGCTCCTATAATTCACCCCTCCACTTT. Its protein product is CASSIRTARTSSYNSPLHF. This chain connects TRBV12-3 or TRBV12-4 to TRBJ1-6, with D maybe TRBD1 (5 bases). V lost 5 bases and J 0 bases, leaving 20 bases between the germline ends. The length of the CDR3 is 19 residues.

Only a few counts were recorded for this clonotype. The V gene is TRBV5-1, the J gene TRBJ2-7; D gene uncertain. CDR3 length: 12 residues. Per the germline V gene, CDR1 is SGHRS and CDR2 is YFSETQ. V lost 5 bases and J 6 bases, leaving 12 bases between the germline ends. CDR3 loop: CASRVNLGEQYF. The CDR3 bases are TGCGCCAGCAGGGTAAACCTTGGCGAGCAGTACTTC.

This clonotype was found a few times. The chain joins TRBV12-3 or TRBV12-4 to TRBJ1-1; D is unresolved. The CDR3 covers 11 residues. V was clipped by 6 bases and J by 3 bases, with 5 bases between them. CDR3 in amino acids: CASSRHTEAFF. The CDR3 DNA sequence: TGTGCCAGCAGCCGCCACACTGAAGCTTTCTTT.

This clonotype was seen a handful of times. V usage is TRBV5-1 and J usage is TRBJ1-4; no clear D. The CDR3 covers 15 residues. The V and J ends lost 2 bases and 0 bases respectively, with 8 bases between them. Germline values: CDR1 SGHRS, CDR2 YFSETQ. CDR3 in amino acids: CASSLRTSTNEKLFF. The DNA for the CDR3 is TGCGCCAGCAGCTTAAGGACCTCAACTAATGAAAAACTGTTTTTT.

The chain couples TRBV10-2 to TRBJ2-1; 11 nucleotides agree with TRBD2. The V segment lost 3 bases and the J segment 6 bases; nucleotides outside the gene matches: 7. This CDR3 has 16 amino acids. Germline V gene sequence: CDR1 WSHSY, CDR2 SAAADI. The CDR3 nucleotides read TGCGCCAGCAGTGATCACAGACTAGCGGGGCCCAATGAGCAGTTCTTC. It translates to CASSDHRLAGPNEQFF.

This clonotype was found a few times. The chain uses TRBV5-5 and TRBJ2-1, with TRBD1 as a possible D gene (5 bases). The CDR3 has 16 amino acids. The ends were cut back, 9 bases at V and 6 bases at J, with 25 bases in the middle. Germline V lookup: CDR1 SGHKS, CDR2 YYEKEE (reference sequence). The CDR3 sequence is CATETWWGQGSNEQFF. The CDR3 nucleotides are TGTGCCACCGAGACATGGTGGGGTCAGGGTAGCAATGAGCAGTTCTTC.

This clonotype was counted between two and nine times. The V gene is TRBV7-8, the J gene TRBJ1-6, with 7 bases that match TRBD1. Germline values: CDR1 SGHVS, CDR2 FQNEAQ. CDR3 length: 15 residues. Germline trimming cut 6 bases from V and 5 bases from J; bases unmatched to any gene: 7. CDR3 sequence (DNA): TGTGCCAGCAGGGAAAGGGACAGAGATAATTCACCCCTCCACTTT. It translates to CASRERDRDNSPLHF.

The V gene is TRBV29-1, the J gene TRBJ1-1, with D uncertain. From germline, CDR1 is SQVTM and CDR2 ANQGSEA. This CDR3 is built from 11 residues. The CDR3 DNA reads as TGCAGTGGACGGGAGAACACTGAAGCTTTCTTT. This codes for CSGRENTEAFF.

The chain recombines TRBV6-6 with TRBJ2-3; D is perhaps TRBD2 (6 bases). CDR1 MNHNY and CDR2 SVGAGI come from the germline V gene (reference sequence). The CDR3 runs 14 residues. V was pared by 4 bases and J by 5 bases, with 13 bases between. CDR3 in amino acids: CASSLAEGGDTQYF. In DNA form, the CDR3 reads TGTGCCAGCAGTTTGGCGGAGGGTGGAGATACGCAGTATTTT.

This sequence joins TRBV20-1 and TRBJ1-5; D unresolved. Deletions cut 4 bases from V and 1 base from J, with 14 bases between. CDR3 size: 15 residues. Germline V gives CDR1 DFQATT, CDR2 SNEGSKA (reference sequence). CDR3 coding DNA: TGCAGTGCTACCGACGTCCTTGGAAGCAATCAGCCCCAGCATTTT. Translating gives CSATDVLGSNQPQHF.

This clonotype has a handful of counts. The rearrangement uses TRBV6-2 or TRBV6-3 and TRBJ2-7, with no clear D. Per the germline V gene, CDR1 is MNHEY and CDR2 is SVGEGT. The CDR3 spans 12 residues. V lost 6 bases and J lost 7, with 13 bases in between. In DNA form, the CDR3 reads TGTGCCAGCAGATCGGAGAGCAGGGAGCAGTACGTC. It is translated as CASRSESREQYV.

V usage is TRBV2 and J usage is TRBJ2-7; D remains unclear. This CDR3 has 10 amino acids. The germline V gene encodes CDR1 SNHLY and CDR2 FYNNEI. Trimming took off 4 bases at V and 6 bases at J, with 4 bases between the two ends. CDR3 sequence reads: CASSVLEQYF. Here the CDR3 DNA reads TGTGCCAGCAGTGTCCTCGAGCAGTACTTC.

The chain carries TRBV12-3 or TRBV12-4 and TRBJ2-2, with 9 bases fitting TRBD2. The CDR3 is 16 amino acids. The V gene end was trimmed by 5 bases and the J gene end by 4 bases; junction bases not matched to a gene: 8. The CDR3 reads CASSPRLAVVTGELFF. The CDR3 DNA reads TGTGCCAGCAGTCCCCGACTAGCGGTAGTCACCGGGGAGCTGTTTTTT.

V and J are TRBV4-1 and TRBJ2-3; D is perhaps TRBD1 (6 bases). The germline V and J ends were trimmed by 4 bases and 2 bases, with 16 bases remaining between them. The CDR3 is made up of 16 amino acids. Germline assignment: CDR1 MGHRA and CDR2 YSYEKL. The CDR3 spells CASSPRGFLNTDTQYF. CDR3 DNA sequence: TGCGCCAGCAGCCCAAGGGGGTTTCTCAACACAGATACGCAGTATTTT.

This CDR3 reads CASSQESWQPNTQYF. CDR3 nucleotides: TGCGCCAGCAGCCAAGAATCGTGGCAACCGAATACGCAGTATTTT. This chain links TRBV4-3 with TRBJ2-3; D is ambiguous. Germline-derived CDR1 and CDR2 are LGHNA and YSLEER. This CDR3 has 15 residues. V shed 0 bases and J shed 7 bases, with 14 bases lying between them.

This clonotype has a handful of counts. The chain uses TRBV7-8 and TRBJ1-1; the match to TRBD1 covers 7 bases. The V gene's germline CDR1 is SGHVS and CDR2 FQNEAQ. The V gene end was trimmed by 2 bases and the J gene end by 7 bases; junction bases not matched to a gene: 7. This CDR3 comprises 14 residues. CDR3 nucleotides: TGTGCCAGCAGCTTATGGACAGGTGGAAGTGAAGCTTTCTTT. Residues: CASSLWTGGSEAFF.